These 17 T cell receptor beta chains were sequenced from one sample in a study of T cells expressing NK-cell markers. TCRdb re-called the 5' RACE reads and shows each CDR3 protein once, DNA omitted. The sample data list approximately 420,000 distinct CDR3 sequences. Input material: blood T cells: a sorted CD56 or NKG2C T cell subset, CD4+ or CD8+ T cells, or bulk PBMC T cells (not recorded which). These receptors all come from a woman aged 45-60 years in good health.

This chain links TRBV2 with TRBJ2-5; the D call of TRBD1 rests on TCRdb alone, since no DNA is present to check it. Germline CDR1 SNHLY, CDR2 FYNNEI. This CDR3 is 12 amino acids long. The CDR3 here is CASSRGMETQYF.

The chain uses TRBV11-2 and TRBJ1-5; without DNA, the TCRdb call of TRBD1 cannot be checked. Looked up from germline, CDR1 is SGHAT and CDR2 is FQNNGV. There are 14 residues in the CDR3. This CDR3 reads CASSLTGAVNHQHF.

J is TRBJ2-1 and V is TRBV6-1. CDR1 is MNHNS and CDR2 is SASEGT in the germline V gene. The CDR3 sequence is 12 residues long. CDR3 amino acids: CASSEEWGEQFF.

The chain couples TRBV11-2 to TRBJ2-5; with no DNA, the TCRdb D assignment of TRBD2 cannot be verified. The CDR3 is 16 residues long. Germline V gene data show CDR1 as SGHAT and CDR2 as FQNNGV. The CDR3 protein is CASSPLVWGTQETQYF. The full variable domain, rest sourced from reference TRBV11-2 and TRBJ2-5, is EAGVAQSPRYKIIEKRQSVAFWCNPISGHATLYWYQQILGQGPKLLIQFQNNGVVDDSQLPKDRFSAERLKGVDSTLKIQPAKLEDSAVYLCASSPLVWGTQETQYFGPGTRLLVL.

The CDR3 reads CASSLNRPVDGYTF. The rearrangement uses TRBV12-3 or TRBV12-4 and TRBJ1-2; TCRdb's D call of TRBD1 is untestable without DNA. The CDR3 has 14 residues.

The gene calls are TRBV5-6 and TRBJ2-1. CDR1 and CDR2 (germline): SGHDT, YYEEEE. The length of the CDR3 is 17 residues. This chain's CDR3 is CASSFFSTKTPHNEQFF. Looking up the rest from reference TRBV5-6 and TRBJ2-1 gives the full variable domain: DAGVTQSPTHLIKTRGQQVTLRCSPKSGHDTVSWYQQALGQGPQFIFQYYEEEERQRGNFPDRFSGHQFPNYSSELNVNALLLGDSALYLCASSFFSTKTPHNEQFFGPGTRLTVL.

The CDR3: CASSLSGTGPYEQYF. The chain couples TRBV27 to TRBJ2-7; the TRBD1 assignment by TCRdb is unverifiable without DNA. This CDR3 is 15 amino acids long. Germline assignment: CDR1 MNHEY and CDR2 SMNVEV (reference sequence).

The gene calls are TRBV30 and TRBJ2-1; TCRdb picks TRBD1, but there is no DNA to check that call. This CDR3 is 17 amino acids long. Germline CDR1 GTSNPN, CDR2 SVGIG (reference sequence). The CDR3 here is CAWRGVNRDRGGFGQFF.

This chain connects TRBV7-9 to TRBJ1-5; the D call of TRBD1 rests on TCRdb alone, since no DNA is present to check it. Germline V gene sequence: CDR1 SEHNR, CDR2 FQNEAQ (reference sequence). The CDR3 has 13 amino acids. CDR3 in amino acids: CASSPTGLEPQHF.

V and J are TRBV15 and TRBJ2-7. The CDR3 is 11 amino acids. In germline, CDR1 is LNHNV, CDR2 YYDKDF (reference sequence). The CDR3 protein is CATSHKYEQYF.

This rearrangement joins TRBV29-1 to TRBJ1-3. The CDR3 contains 13 residues. The V gene's germline CDR1 is SQVTM and CDR2 ANQGSEA. The CDR3 here is CSVRQSSGNTIYF.

The chain employs TRBV9 and TRBJ2-1; TCRdb outputs TRBD2, but without DNA this stays unchecked. Germline V gene sequence: CDR1 SGDLS, CDR2 YYNGEE. The CDR3 loop spans 19 amino acids. This CDR3 is CASSVALAGGPSDHNEQFF. Based on the CDR3 plus reference TRBV9 and TRBJ2-1, the full variable domain is DSGVTQTPKHLITATGQRVTLRCSPRSGDLSVYWYQQSLDQGLQFLIQYYNGEERAKGNILERFSAQQFPDLHSELNLSSLELGDSALYFCASSVALAGGPSDHNEQFFGPGTRLTVL.

The CDR3 protein is CASSAGQGGETQYF. The chain recombines TRBV5-1 with TRBJ2-5; absent DNA, TCRdb's TRBD1 call cannot be checked. From germline, CDR1 is SGHRS and CDR2 YFSETQ. The CDR3 is made up of 14 amino acids.

The chain recombines TRBV7-8 with TRBJ2-2; the TRBD2 assignment by TCRdb is unverifiable without DNA. The CDR3 consists of 14 residues. Germline loops: CDR1 SGHVS, CDR2 FQNEAQ. The CDR3 sequence: CASSFIAGGWELFF.

V is TRBV5-1 and J is TRBJ2-1; TCRdb's D call, TRBD2, is unchecked because there is no DNA. The CDR3 contains 15 residues. Germline CDR1 is SGHRS and CDR2 is YFSETQ. The CDR3 sequence is CASSPRAGGNNEQFF.

The rearrangement links TRBV10-3 to TRBJ2-3; TCRdb indicates TRBD2, and absent DNA this call remains unverified. The CDR3 runs 16 residues. Germline CDR1 ENHRY, CDR2 SYGVKD. CDR3 in amino acids: CATELGTSGSRDTQYF.

The rearrangement uses TRBV9 and TRBJ2-5; TCRdb names TRBD1, which stays unverified in the absence of DNA. There are 16 residues in the CDR3. The germline V gene has CDR1 SGDLS and CDR2 YYNGEE. The CDR3 protein is CASSYSRVAYQETQYF.